This T cell receptor beta chain was captured in a study of OX40 agonist ivuxolimab in advanced cancers. The overall study: Ivuxolimab is a fully human IgG2 antibody that activates OX40 (CD134). Findings of the study overall: Average numbers of expanded clones were greater in CD8+ T cells than in CD4+. At 0.1 to 3.0 mg/kg, CD4+ and CD8+ blood T cells expanded clonally by week 6.

Sequencing used immunoSEQ multiplex PCR; TCRdb keeps in-frame clones, though not all of them. The sample has 70,000 to 95,000 clones; around 87% are singletons. This clone was seen a few times. Antigen unknown. Trimming cost V 4 bases and J 8 bases; bases outside gene matches: 10. This CDR3 contains 14 residues. Germline V CDR1 and CDR2: SNHLY, FYNNEI. This clonotype originated in an adult with an advanced solid tumor such as melanoma, head and neck, liver or kidney cancer. The specimen was CD4+ or CD8+ T cells sorted from blood, collected in a trial of the OX40 agonist ivuxolimab. J is TRBJ1-1 and V is TRBV2; TRBD1 aligns across 7 bases. The CDR3: CASSALAQGGEAFF. The CDR3 DNA reads TGTGCCAGCAGTGCTCTAGCTCAGGGGGGCGAAGCTTTCTTT.